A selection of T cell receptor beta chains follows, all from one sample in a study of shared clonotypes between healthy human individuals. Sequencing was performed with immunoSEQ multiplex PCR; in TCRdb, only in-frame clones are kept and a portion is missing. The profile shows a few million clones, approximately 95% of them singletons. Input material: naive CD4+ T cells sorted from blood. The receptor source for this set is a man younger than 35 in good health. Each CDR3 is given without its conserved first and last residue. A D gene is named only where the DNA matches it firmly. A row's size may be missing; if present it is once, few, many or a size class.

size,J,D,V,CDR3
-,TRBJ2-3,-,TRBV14,ASSQWSGRTDTQY
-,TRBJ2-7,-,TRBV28,ASTPVGVAYEQY
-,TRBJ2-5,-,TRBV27,ASSLGQQETQY
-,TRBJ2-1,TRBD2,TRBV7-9,ASSYAGLAGGNEQF
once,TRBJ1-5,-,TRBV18,ASSPKGQGNQPQH
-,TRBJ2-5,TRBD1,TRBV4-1,ASSQRTGGVEETQY
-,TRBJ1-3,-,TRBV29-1,SVEPRLNSGNTIY
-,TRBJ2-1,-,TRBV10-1,ASSLLRAGEQF
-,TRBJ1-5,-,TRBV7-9,ASSISNQPQH
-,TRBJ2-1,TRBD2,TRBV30,AWALWMTSGPSSYNEQF
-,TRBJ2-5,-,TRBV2,ASSEDRVETQY
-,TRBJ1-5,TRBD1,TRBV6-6,ASSTTGSQPQH
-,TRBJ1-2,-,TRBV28,ASTPPGAPNYGYT
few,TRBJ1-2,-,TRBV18,ASSPGGNYGYT
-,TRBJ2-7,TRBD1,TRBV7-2,ASSTNRGETYEQY
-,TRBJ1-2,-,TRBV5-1,ASSWDTYGYT